A selection of T cell receptor beta chains follows, all from one sample in a study of CD8+ T cells in alopecia areata. The protocol was immunoSEQ multiplex PCR, while the TCRdb copy is restricted to in-frame clones and leaves out a portion. The sample includes 75,000 to 100,000 clones, just over 70% of them seen just once. The sequenced sample was CD8+ T cells sorted from blood, obtained at approximately week 42, from a patient treated with tofacitinib. These receptors were collected from a human donor with alopecia areata. CDR3s include the opening cysteine and the closing phenylalanine or tryptophan. Each record gives: V gene, D gene, J gene, CDR3 length, clone size, CDR3 protein, CDR3 DNA. The D gene is left open where the match is weak. Not all rows give a size; the values are once, few, many and, for expanded clones, a class.

TRBV4-3	-	TRBJ2-7	14	-	CASSQDRDQGEQYF	TGCGCCAGCAGCCAAGACAGGGATCAGGGCGAGCAGTACTTC
TRBV9	-	TRBJ2-5	14	once	CASGVGQGQETQYF	TGTGCCAGCGGCGTCGGGCAGGGCCAAGAGACCCAGTACTTC
TRBV30	-	TRBJ2-7	13	-	CAWSVGDKGEQYF	TGTGCCTGGAGTGTAGGGGACAAGGGCGAGCAGTACTTC
TRBV14	-	TRBJ1-2	13	-	CASSQSQGPGYTF	TGTGCCAGCAGCCAGTCACAGGGTCCGGGCTACACCTTC
TRBV30	TRBD2	TRBJ2-5	14	-	CAWSVPERGETQYF	TGTGCCTGGAGTGTACCGGAGCGGGGGGAGACCCAGTACTTC
TRBV27	-	TRBJ1-4	14	many	CASSLSGLNEKLFF	TGTGCCAGCAGTTTATCGGGGCTCAATGAAAAACTGTTTTTT
TRBV11-3	TRBD2	TRBJ2-7	15	-	CASSLARGGADEQYF	TGTGCCAGCAGCTTAGCTCGCGGGGGGGCGGACGAGCAGTACTTC
TRBV7-8	-	TRBJ2-3	19	few	CASSLAIRPPILSTDTQYF	TGTGCCAGCAGCTTAGCGATAAGGCCCCCAATCCTTAGCACAGATACGCAGTATTTT
TRBV7-6	-	TRBJ2-5	13	few	CASSGTRKETQYF	TGTGCCAGCAGCGGTACTAGGAAAGAGACCCAGTACTTC
TRBV19	TRBD1	TRBJ1-4	17	-	CASSTYDTGTGDEKLFF	TGTGCCAGTAGTACATACGACACCGGGACAGGGGACGAAAAACTGTTTTTT
TRBV29-1	-	TRBJ1-2	14	-	CSVDGDSHDYGYTF	TGCAGCGTTGATGGAGATTCGCACGACTATGGCTACACCTTC
TRBV15	-	TRBJ1-1	14	once	CATSSQGRGTEAFF	TGTGCCACCAGCAGCCAGGGCAGGGGCACTGAAGCTTTCTTT
TRBV7-3	-	TRBJ1-1	11	-	CASSLGGEAFF	TGTGCCAGCAGCTTAGGGGGGGAAGCTTTCTTT
TRBV5-1	-	TRBJ1-4	14	once	CASSLARGDEKLFF	TGCGCCAGCAGCTTGGCGCGGGGAGATGAAAAACTGTTTTTT
TRBV4-3	-	TRBJ1-1	15	few	CASSQDAGMNTEAFF	TGCGCCAGCAGCCAAGATGCGGGAATGAACACTGAAGCTTTCTTT
TRBV2	TRBD1	TRBJ2-5	15	-	CASRTGTVTQETQYF	TGTGCCAGCAGGACCGGGACAGTAACTCAAGAGACCCAGTACTTC
TRBV4-1	TRBD1	TRBJ2-5	15	few	CASSQGDRGQETQYF	TGCGCCAGCAGCCAGGGGGACAGGGGTCAAGAGACCCAGTACTTC
TRBV6-5	-	TRBJ2-3	15	-	CASSYSDRHTDTQYF	TGTGCCAGCAGTTACTCGGACAGACACACAGATACGCAGTATTTT
TRBV6-5	-	TRBJ1-1	13	-	CASRRGVNTEAFF	TGTGCCAGCAGGCGGGGGGTGAACACTGAAGCTTTCTTT
TRBV15	TRBD1	TRBJ2-7	14	-	CATSTGQGAYEQYF	TGTGCCACCAGCACGGGACAGGGGGCCTACGAGCAGTACTTC
TRBV6-5	-	TRBJ1-1	13	-	CASSEIGDTEAFF	TGTGCCAGCAGTGAAATAGGGGACACTGAAGCTTTCTTT
TRBV7-9	-	TRBJ2-3	13	few	CASSPKTTDTQYF	TGTGCCAGCAGCCCAAAAACCACAGATACGCAGTATTTT
TRBV5-1	-	TRBJ2-7	13	-	CASSLVYTNEQYF	TGCGCCAGCAGCTTGGTCTACACCAACGAGCAGTACTTC
TRBV27	TRBD1	TRBJ2-7	11	-	CASRTGVEQYF	TGTGCCAGCAGGACAGGGGTCGAGCAGTACTTC
TRBV27	-	TRBJ1-2	12	-	CASRRGGGGYTF	TGTGCCAGCAGAAGAGGAGGGGGTGGCTACACCTTC
TRBV7-8	-	TRBJ1-1	11	-	CASRVGAEAFF	TGTGCCAGCAGGGTAGGCGCTGAAGCTTTCTTT
TRBV7-8	TRBD1	TRBJ2-7	17	few	CASSFNRGSGELRKQYF	TGTGCCAGCAGCTTCAACAGGGGATCCGGGGAGCTACGAAAGCAGTACTTC
TRBV29-1	-	TRBJ2-1	15	few	CSVTPATGSYNEQFF	TGCAGCGTTACGCCAGCCACAGGCTCCTACAATGAGCAGTTCTTC
TRBV9	-	TRBJ1-2	16	-	CASSVQPRTGKDGYTF	TGTGCCAGCAGCGTTCAACCGAGAACAGGGAAGGATGGCTACACCTTC
TRBV5-6	-	TRBJ1-5	14	-	CASSLGGLGRPQHF	TGTGCCAGCAGCTTGGGAGGCCTGGGGAGGCCCCAGCATTTT
TRBV13	-	TRBJ2-7	12	few	CASSSRAYEQYF	TGTGCCAGCAGCTCGAGGGCGTACGAGCAGTACTTC
TRBV27	-	TRBJ2-1	13	-	CASSRPGGNEQFF	TGTGCCAGCAGTCGGCCTGGTGGCAATGAGCAGTTCTTC
TRBV14	-	TRBJ2-1	16	-	CASSQEPPGGRIEQFF	TGTGCCAGCAGCCAAGAGCCCCCAGGAGGAAGAATCGAGCAGTTCTTC
TRBV2	-	TRBJ2-7	11	-	CASLQGYEQYF	TGTGCCAGTTTGCAGGGGTACGAGCAGTACTTC